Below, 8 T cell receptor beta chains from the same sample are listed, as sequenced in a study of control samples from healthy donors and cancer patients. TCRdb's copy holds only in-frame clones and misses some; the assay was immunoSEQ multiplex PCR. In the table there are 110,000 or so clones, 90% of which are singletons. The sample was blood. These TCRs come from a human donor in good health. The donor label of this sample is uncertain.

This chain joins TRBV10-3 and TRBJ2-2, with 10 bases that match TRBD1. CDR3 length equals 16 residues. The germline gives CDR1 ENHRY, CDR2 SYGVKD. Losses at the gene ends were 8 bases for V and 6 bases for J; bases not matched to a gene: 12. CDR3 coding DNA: TGTGCCATCTTTTCGGGACAGGGGCCATTAGCCGGGGAGCTGTTTTTT. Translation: CAIFSGQGPLAGELFF.

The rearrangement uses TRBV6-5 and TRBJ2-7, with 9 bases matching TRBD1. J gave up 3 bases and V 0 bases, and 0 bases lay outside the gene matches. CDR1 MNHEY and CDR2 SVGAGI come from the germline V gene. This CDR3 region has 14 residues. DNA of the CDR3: TGTGCCAGCAGTTACTCGACAGGGGGCTACGAGCAGTACTTC. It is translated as CASSYSTGGYEQYF.

The CDR3 here is CASSRDRVESYGYTF. CDR3 nucleotide sequence: TGTGCCAGCAGCCGGGACAGGGTGGAATCTTATGGCTACACCTTC. The V call is TRBV6-5, the J call TRBJ1-2; 9 nucleotides agree with TRBD1. Germline trimming cut 6 bases from V and 5 bases from J; bases unmatched to any gene: 10. The V gene's germline CDR1 is MNHEY and CDR2 SVGAGI. The CDR3 consists of 15 residues.

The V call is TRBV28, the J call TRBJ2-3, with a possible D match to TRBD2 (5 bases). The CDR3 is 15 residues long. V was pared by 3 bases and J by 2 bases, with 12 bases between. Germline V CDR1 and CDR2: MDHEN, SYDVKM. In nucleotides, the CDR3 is TGTGCCAGCAGTTTCCCCGGACTTCTCACAGATACGCAGTATTTT. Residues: CASSFPGLLTDTQYF.

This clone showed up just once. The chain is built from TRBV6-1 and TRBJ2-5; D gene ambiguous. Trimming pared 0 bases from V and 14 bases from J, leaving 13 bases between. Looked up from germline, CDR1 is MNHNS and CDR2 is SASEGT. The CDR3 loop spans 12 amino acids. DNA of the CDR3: TGTGCCAGCAGTGAAGCAACACGGGCCCGTTACTTC. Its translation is CASSEATRARYF.

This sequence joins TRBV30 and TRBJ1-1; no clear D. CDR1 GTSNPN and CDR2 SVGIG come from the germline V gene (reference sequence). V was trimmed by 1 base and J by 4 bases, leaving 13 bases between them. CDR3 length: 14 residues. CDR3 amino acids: CAWSALMVSTEAFF. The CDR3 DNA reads TGTGCCTGGAGTGCCCTCATGGTGTCCACTGAAGCTTTCTTT.

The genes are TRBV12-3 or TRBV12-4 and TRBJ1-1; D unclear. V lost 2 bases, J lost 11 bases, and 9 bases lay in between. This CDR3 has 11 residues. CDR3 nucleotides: TGTGCCAGCAGTTTAACCCTGGTCGCTTTCTTT. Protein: CASSLTLVAFF.

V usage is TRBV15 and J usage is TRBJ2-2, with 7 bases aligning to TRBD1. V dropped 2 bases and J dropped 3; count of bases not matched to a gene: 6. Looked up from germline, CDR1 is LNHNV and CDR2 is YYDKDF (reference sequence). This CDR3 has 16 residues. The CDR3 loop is CATSRRGGADTGELFF. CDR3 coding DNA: TGTGCCACCAGCAGAAGAGGGGGCGCAGACACCGGGGAGCTGTTTTTT.